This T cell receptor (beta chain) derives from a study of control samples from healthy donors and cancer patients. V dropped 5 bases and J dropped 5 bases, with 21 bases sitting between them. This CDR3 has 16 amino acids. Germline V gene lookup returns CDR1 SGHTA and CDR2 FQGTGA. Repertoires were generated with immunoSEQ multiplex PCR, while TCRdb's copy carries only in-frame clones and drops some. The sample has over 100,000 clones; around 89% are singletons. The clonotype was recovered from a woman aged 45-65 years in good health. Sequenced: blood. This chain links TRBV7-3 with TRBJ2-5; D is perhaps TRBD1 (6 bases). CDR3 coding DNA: TGTGCCAGCAGCAAATCCGGGACAATCGCCACGGAGACCCAGTACTTC. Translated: CASSKSGTIATETQYF. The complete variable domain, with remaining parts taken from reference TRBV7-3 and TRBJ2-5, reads GAGVSQTPSNKVTEKGKYVELRCDPISGHTALYWYRQSLGQGPEFLIYFQGTGAADDSGLPNDRFFAVRPEGSVSTLKIQRTERGDSAVYLCASSKSGTIATETQYFGPGTRLLVL.